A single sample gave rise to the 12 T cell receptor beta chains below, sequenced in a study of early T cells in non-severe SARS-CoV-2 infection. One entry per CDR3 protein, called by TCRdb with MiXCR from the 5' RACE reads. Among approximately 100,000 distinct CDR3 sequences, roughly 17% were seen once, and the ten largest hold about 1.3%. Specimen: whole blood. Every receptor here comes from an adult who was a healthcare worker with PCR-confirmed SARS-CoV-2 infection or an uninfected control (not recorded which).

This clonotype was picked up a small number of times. The CDR3 is CASSATQGAFEQYF. CDR3 nucleotides: TGTGCCAGCAGCGCTACTCAGGGAGCATTCGAGCAGTACTTC. The chain employs TRBV7-2 and TRBJ2-7, with D perhaps matching TRBD1 or TRBD2 (5 bases each). V was trimmed by 5 bases and J by 6 bases, leaving 17 bases between them. The CDR3 totals 14 residues. Germline-derived CDR1 and CDR2 are SGHTA and FQGNSA.

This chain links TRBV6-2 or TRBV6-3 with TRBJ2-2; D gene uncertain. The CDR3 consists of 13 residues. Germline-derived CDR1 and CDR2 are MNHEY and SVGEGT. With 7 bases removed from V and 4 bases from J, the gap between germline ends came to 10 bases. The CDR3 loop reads CASTPSATGELFF. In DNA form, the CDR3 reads TGTGCCAGCACCCCCTCGGCCACCGGGGAGCTGTTTTTT.

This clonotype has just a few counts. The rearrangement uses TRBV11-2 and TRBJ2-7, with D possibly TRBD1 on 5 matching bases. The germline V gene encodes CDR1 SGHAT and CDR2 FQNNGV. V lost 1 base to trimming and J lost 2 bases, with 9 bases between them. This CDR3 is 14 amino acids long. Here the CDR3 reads CASSLVGQAYEQYF. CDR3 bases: TGTGCCAGCAGCTTAGTAGGACAAGCCTACGAGCAGTACTTC.

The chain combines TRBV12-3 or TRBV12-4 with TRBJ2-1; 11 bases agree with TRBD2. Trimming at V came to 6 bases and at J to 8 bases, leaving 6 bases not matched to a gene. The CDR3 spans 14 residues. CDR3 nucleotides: TGTGCCAGCAGACTAGCGGGAGTAGGTGATGAGCAGTTCTTC. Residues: CASRLAGVGDEQFF.

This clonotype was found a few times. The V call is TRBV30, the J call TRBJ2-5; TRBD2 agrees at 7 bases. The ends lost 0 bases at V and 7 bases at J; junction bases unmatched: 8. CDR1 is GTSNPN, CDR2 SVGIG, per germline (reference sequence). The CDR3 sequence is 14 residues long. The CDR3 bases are TGTGCCTGGAGTGTTGGGGCGGGGAGGGGGACCCAGTACTTC. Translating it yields CAWSVGAGRGTQYF.

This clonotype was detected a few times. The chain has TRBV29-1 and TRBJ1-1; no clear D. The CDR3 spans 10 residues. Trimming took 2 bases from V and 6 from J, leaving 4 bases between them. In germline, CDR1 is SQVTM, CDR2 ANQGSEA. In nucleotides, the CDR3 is TGCAGCGTTGAATCGCCTGAAGCTTTCTTT. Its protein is CSVESPEAFF.

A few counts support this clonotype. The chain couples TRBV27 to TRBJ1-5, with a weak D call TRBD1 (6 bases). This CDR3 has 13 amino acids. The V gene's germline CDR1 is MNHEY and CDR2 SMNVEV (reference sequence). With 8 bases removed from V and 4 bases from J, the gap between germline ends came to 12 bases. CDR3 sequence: CASGWTENQPQHF. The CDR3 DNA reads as TGTGCCAGCGGATGGACAGAAAATCAGCCCCAGCATTTT.

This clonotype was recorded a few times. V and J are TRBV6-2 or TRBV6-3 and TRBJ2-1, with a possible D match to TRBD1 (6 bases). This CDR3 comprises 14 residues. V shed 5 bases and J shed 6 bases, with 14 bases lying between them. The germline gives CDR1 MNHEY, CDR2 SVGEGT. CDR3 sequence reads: CASSRTGTLNEQFF. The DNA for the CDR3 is TGTGCCAGCAGTCGTACCGGGACACTCAATGAGCAGTTCTTC.

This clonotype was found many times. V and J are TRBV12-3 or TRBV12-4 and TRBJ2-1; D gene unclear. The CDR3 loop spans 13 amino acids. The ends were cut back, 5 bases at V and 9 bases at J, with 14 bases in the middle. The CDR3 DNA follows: TGTGCCAGCAGTCCAGATTCCAGAGGTGAGCAGTTCTTC. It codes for CASSPDSRGEQFF.

CDR3 amino acids: CASTGGNEQYF. The CDR3 bases are TGTGCCAGTACCGGGGGGAACGAGCAGTACTTC. The chain links TRBV19 to TRBJ2-7; 7 nucleotides line up with TRBD2. Per germline, CDR1 LNHDA and CDR2 SQIVND (reference sequence). The junction had 2 bases not matched to a gene; V was cut back by 7 bases and J by 5 bases. The CDR3 totals 11 residues.

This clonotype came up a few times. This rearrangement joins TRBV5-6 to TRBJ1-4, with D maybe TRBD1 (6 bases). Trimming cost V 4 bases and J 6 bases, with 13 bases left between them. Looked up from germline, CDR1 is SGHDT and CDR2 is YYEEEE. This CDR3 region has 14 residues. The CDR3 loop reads CASSQGLPDEKLFF. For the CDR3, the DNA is TGTGCCAGCAGCCAGGGGCTTCCGGATGAAAAACTGTTTTTT.

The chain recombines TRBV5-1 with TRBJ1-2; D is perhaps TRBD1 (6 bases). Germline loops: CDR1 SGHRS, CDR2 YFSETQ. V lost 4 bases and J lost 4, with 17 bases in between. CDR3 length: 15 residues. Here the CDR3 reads CASSPQGQGGYGYTF. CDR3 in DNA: TGCGCCAGCAGCCCGCAGGGGCAGGGTGGCTATGGCTACACCTTC.